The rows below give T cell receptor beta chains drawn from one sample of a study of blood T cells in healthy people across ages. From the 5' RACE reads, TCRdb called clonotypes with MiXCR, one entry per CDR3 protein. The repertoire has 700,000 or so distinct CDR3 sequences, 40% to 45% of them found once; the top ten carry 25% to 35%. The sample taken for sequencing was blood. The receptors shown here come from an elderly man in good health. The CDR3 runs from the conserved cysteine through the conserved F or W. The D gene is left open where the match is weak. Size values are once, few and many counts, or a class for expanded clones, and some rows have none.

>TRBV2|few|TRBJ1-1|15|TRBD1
CASSHPGTANTEAFF
TGTGCCAGCAGTCATCCCGGGACAGCGAACACTGAAGCTTTCTTT
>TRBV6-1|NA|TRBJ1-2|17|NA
CASNQIRTPAPSMGYTF
TGTGCCAGCAATCAAATTAGGACGCCGGCCCCGAGTATGGGCTACACCTTC
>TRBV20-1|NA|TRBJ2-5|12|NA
CSASPDNNEQYF
TGCAGTGCTAGTCCGGATAACAATGAGCAGTACTTC
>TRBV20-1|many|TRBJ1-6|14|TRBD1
CSASLGDRDSPLHF
TGCAGTGCCAGCTTGGGGGACAGAGATTCACCCCTCCACTTT
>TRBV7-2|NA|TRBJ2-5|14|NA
CASSLGVLRETQYF
TGTGCCAGCAGCTTAGGGGTTCTACGTGAGACCCAGTACTTC
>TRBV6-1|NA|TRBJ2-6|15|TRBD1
CASSPGGGGANVLTF
TGTGCCAGCAGTCCAGGGGGCGGTGGGGCCAACGTCCTGACTTTC
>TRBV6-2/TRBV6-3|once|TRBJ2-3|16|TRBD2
CASRGQRLAGADTQYF
TGTGCCAGCAGGGGCCAAAGGCTAGCGGGGGCTGATACGCAGTATTTT
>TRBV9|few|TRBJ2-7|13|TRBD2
CASSAGLAYEQYF
TGTGCCAGCAGCGCCGGACTAGCTTACGAGCAGTACTTC
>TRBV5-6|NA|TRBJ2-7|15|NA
CASSPIMRGGNEQYF
TGTGCCAGCAGTCCAATAATGAGGGGCGGGAACGAGCAGTACTTC
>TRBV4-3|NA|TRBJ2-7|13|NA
CASSQQADYEQYF
TGCGCCAGCAGCCAACAGGCAGACTACGAGCAGTACTTC
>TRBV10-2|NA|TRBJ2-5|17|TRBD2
CASSESWRGGNQETQYF
TGCGCCAGCAGTGAGTCGTGGCGCGGGGGGAACCAAGAGACCCAGTACTTC
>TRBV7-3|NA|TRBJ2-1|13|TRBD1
CASSRDRDGWQCF
TGTGCCAGCAGCCGGGACAGGGACGGTTGGCAGTGCTTC
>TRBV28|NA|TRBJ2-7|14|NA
CASYDSARPGEQYF
TGTGCCAGCTACGACAGCGCCCGGCCGGGGGAGCAGTACTTC
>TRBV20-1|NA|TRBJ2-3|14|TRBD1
CSAPDRGYTDTQYF
TGCAGTGCCCCGGACAGGGGCTACACAGATACGCAGTATTTT
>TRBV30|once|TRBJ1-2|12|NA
CAWRRRGGGYTF
TGTGCCTGGAGGAGACGGGGTGGTGGCTACACCTTC
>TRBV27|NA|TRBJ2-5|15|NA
CASSTRIVPQETQYF
TGTGCCAGCAGTACGCGCATTGTACCACAAGAGACCCAGTACTTC
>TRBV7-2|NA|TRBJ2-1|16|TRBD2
CASSSTSSGGSYEQFF
TGTGCCAGCAGCTCAACTTCTAGCGGGGGTAGCTATGAGCAGTTCTTC
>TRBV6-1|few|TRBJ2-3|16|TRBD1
CASRRRDRGSTDTQYF
TGTGCCAGCAGGAGGAGGGACAGGGGCTCCACAGATACGCAGTATTTT
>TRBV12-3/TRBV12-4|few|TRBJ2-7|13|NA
CASSLAGANEQYF
TGTGCCAGCAGTTTGGCGGGGGCTAACGAGCAGTACTTC
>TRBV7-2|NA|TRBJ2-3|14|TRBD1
CASRWDRGADTQYF
TGTGCCAGCAGATGGGACAGGGGGGCAGATACGCAGTATTTT
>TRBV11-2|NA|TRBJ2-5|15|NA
CASSFLQGPRETQYF
TGTGCCAGCAGCTTCTTACAGGGCCCACGGGAGACCCAGTACTTC
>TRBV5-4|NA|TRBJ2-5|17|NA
CASSLIGPNPIQETQYF
TGTGCCAGCAGCTTGATCGGGCCCAACCCAATCCAAGAGACCCAGTACTTC